The 8 T cell receptor beta chains in this list originate from one sample, sequenced in a study of blood T cell repertoires in COVID-19. The table came from immunoSEQ multiplex PCR; TCRdb's copy has only in-frame clones and leaves some out. The table includes approximately 190,000 clones, around 84% detected once. The sample consisted of peripheral blood. The receptors derive from a man between 25 and 39 years old with active or convalescent COVID-19.

The genes are TRBV5-1 and TRBJ1-1, with 11 bases that match TRBD1. Germline V gives CDR1 SGHRS, CDR2 YFSETQ. This CDR3 comprises 15 residues. Trimming at V came to 0 bases and at J to 5 bases, leaving 3 bases not matched to a gene. The CDR3 nucleotides read TGCGCCAGCAGCTTGGCCGGGACAGGGGGAACTGAAGCTTTCTTT. Its translation: CASSLAGTGGTEAFF.

The chain links TRBV7-6 to TRBJ1-2, with D possibly TRBD1 on 6 matching bases. V lost 4 bases and J lost 6, with 15 bases in between. Germline CDR1 SGHVS, CDR2 FNYEAQ. This CDR3 has 14 amino acids. CDR3 loop: CASSSPTDRNGYTF. The DNA for the CDR3 is TGTGCCAGCAGCTCCCCGACCGACAGGAATGGCTACACCTTC.

This clone has just a few counts. The chain links TRBV19 to TRBJ2-7; weak D call: TRBD1 (6 bases). V lost 6 bases and J lost 9, with 12 bases in between. The germline CDR1 and CDR2 sequences are LNHDA and SQIVND (reference sequence). The CDR3 length is 11 residues. CDR3 residues: CASSRGQWQYF. As DNA, the CDR3 is TGTGCCAGTAGCCGAGGACAGTGGCAGTACTTC.

The chain's CDR3 is CATSDRPGQITGELFF. The CDR3 nucleotides are TGTGCCACCAGTGACCGACCTGGACAGATCACCGGGGAGCTGTTTTTT. The chain combines TRBV24-1 with TRBJ2-2, with D possibly being TRBD1 (6 bases). Between the trimmed V and J ends, which lost 4 bases and 4 bases, there was a span of 15 bases. Looked up from germline, CDR1 is KGHDR and CDR2 is SFDVKD. The CDR3 sequence is 16 residues long.

The chain employs TRBV6-2 or TRBV6-3 and TRBJ1-1; the D is unclear. Germline lookup yields CDR1 MNHEY and CDR2 SVGEGT. V lost 2 bases and J 8 bases, leaving 9 bases between the germline ends. The CDR3 sequence is 12 residues long. The chain's CDR3 is CASSYGRPEAFF. CDR3 DNA sequence: TGTGCCAGCAGTTACGGCAGGCCGGAAGCTTTCTTT.

This rearrangement joins TRBV3-1 (or the pseudogene TRBV3-2) to TRBJ1-2; D is undetermined. Trimming stripped 0 bases from V and 7 bases from J, with 9 bases between. This CDR3 has 13 amino acids. Germline CDR1 is LGHDT and CDR2 is YNNKEL (reference sequence). The CDR3 DNA follows: TGTGCCAGCAGCCAAGACAGGAGCGGTGGCTACACCTTC. Encoded protein: CASSQDRSGGYTF.

This clone was seen only once. The chain has TRBV19 and TRBJ1-2; no reliable D call. V lost 3 bases and J lost 5, with 7 bases in between. The V gene's germline CDR1 is LNHDA and CDR2 SQIVND (reference sequence). This CDR3 is 12 amino acids long. CDR3 region: CASSMADYGYTF. The CDR3, as DNA: TGTGCCAGTAGTATGGCTGATTATGGCTACACCTTC.

The chain has TRBV11-2 and TRBJ2-1; TRBD2 matches 11 bases. Germline V lookup: CDR1 SGHAT, CDR2 FQNNGV. Trimming cost V 5 bases and J 4 bases; bases outside gene matches: 4. This CDR3 contains 15 residues. CDR3 amino acids: CASSPGTSGYNEQFF. The CDR3 DNA sequence: TGTGCCAGCAGCCCCGGGACTAGCGGTTACAATGAGCAGTTCTTC.